A selection of T cell receptor beta chains follows, all from one sample in a study of identical twins. One entry per CDR3 protein results from TCRdb running MiXCR on the 5' RACE reads. The top ten hold 0.52% of the sample, which has around 500,000 distinct CDR3 sequences, over 12% seen once. This sample also appeared in a second study, on yellow fever vaccine responses in identical twins.

Sample: CD4+ T cells sorted from blood. Source of these receptors: a woman between 18 and 30 years old in good health. Both conserved end residues are part of each CDR3. A D gene is named only where the DNA matches it firmly. The listing skips clone size in some rows; elsewhere it reads once, few, many or a size class.

V	D	length	J	size	CDR3	DNA
TRBV12-3/TRBV12-4	.	15	TRBJ1-5	many	CASMVSGQGNQPQHF	TGTGCCAGCATGGTATCTGGCCAGGGGAACCAGCCCCAGCATTTT
TRBV29-1	TRBD2	14	TRBJ2-1	.	CSVKLAGGINEQFF	TGCAGCGTCAAACTAGCGGGGGGGATCAATGAGCAGTTCTTC
TRBV9	.	13	TRBJ2-1	few	CASSVAVYNEQFF	TGTGCCAGCAGCGTAGCGGTTTACAATGAGCAGTTCTTC
TRBV15	.	14	TRBJ1-2	.	CATSRFLRGSGYTF	TGTGCCACCAGCAGATTCCTCCGGGGCTCTGGCTACACCTTC
TRBV6-6	.	13	TRBJ2-7	.	CASTTDRVDEQYF	TGTGCCAGCACCACCGACAGAGTCGACGAGCAGTACTTC
TRBV4-2	TRBD2	14	TRBJ2-1	.	CASSQDRAGGEQFF	TGTGCCAGCAGCCAAGATCGAGCGGGGGGTGAGCAGTTCTTC
TRBV29-1	.	14	TRBJ1-1	many	CSARLGGANTEAFF	TGCAGCGCGCGCCTAGGGGGAGCGAACACTGAAGCTTTCTTT
TRBV19	TRBD2	17	TRBJ2-1	few	CASSGRRSGRAGDEQFF	TGTGCCAGTAGTGGTCGGAGGAGCGGGAGGGCCGGGGATGAGCAGTTCTTC
TRBV4-3	.	16	TRBJ2-1	many	CASSQDGLASYNEQFF	TGCGCCAGCAGCCAAGATGGCCTAGCGAGTTACAATGAGCAGTTCTTC
TRBV9	.	14	TRBJ1-6	.	CASSETPSNSPLHF	TGTGCCAGCAGCGAGACCCCTTCTAATTCACCCCTCCACTTT
TRBV6-2/TRBV6-3	.	15	TRBJ2-3	few	CASSRGAGEVDTQYF	TGTGCCAGCAGCCGCGGAGCGGGTGAGGTAGATACGCAGTATTTT